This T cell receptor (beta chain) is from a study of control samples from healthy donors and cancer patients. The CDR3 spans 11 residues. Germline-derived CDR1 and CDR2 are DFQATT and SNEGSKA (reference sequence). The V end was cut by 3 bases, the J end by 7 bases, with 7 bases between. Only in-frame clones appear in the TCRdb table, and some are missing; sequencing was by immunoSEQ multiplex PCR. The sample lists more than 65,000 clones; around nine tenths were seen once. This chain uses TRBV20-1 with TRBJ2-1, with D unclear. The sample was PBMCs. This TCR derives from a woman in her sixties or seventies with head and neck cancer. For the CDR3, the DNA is TGCAGTGCTAGGATATTGAATGAGCAGTTCTTC. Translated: CSARILNEQFF.